Presented here are 5 T cell receptor beta chains from one specimen sequenced in a study of beta chain features in type 1 diabetes. Isolated RNA was reverse transcribed in full, so expressed TCRB transcripts were sequenced. Measured with immunoSEQ multiplex PCR; TCRdb has only the in-frame clones, and not every one. The sample includes 300,000 to 350,000 clones, roughly 8% of them seen just once. Sequencing was performed on central memory CD4+ T cells from blood. The receptors stem from a woman younger than 35 in good health.

This clone showed up just a few times. The chain employs TRBV5-5 and TRBJ1-5; unclear D gene. V was clipped by 4 bases and J by 4 bases, with 12 bases between them. Germline CDR1 SGHKS, CDR2 YYEKEE (reference sequence). This CDR3 is built from 14 residues. The CDR3 coding sequence is TGTGCCAGCAGCCAGGCAGCGGTGAATCAGCCCCAGCATTTT. Residues: CASSQAAVNQPQHF.

V is TRBV7-3 and J is TRBJ1-5; no clear D. This CDR3 is 17 amino acids long. Germline assignment: CDR1 SGHTA and CDR2 FQGTGA. V gave up 2 bases and J gave up 2 bases, with 16 bases separating them. Written as DNA, the CDR3 is TGTGCCAGCAGCTTAGGCTCGGGAACCGAGCGCAATCAGCCCCAGCATTTT. It specifies CASSLGSGTERNQPQHF. Looking up the rest from reference TRBV7-3 and TRBJ1-5 gives the full variable domain: GAGVSQTPSNKVTEKGKYVELRCDPISGHTALYWYRQSLGQGPEFLIYFQGTGAADDSGLPNDRFFAVRPEGSVSTLKIQRTERGDSAVYLCASSLGSGTERNQPQHFGDGTRLSIL.

The chain recombines TRBV6-6 with TRBJ2-1; D possibly corresponds to TRBD2 (6 bases). The CDR3 contains 15 residues. Germline CDR1 reads MNHNY; CDR2 reads SVGAGI (reference sequence). V lost 1 base and J 6 bases, leaving 13 bases between the germline ends. The CDR3 reads CASSYLAVPTNEQFF. The CDR3 DNA reads TGTGCCAGCAGTTACTTAGCGGTTCCTACCAATGAGCAGTTCTTC.

This clone turned up a few times. The J gene is TRBJ2-6, the V gene TRBV7-3, with TRBD1 as a possible D gene (6 bases). The CDR3 runs to 15 residues. V lost 8 bases to trimming and J lost 2 bases, with 13 bases between them. CDR1 is SGHTA, CDR2 FQGTGA, per germline. CDR3: CASGYSGAGANVLTF. Written as DNA, the CDR3 is TGTGCCAGCGGGTATTCAGGGGCTGGGGCCAACGTCCTGACTTTC.

This clone came up a few times. The V call is TRBV10-3, the J call TRBJ2-1; 11 bases align to TRBD2. The germline V gene has CDR1 ENHRY and CDR2 SYGVKD. Germline trimming cut 2 bases from V and 8 bases from J; bases unmatched to any gene: 5. The CDR3 is 15 residues long. CDR3: CAISEGLAGGHEQFF. CDR3 sequence (DNA): TGTGCCATCAGTGAGGGGCTAGCGGGAGGCCATGAGCAGTTCTTC.